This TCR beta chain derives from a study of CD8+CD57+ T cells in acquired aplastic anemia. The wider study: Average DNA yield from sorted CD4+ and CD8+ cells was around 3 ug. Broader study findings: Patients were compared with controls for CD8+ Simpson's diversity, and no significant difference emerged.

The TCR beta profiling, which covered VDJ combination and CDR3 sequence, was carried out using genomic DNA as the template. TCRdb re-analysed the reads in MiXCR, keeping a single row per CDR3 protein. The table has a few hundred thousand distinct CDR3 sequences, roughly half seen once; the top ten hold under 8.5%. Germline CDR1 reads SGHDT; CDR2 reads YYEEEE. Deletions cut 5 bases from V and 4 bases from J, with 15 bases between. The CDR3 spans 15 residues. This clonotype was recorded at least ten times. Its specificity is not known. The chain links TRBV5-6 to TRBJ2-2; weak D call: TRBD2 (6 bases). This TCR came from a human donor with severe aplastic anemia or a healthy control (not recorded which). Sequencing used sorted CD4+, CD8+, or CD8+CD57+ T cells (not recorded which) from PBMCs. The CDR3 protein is CASRRGSPTTGELFF. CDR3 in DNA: TGTGCCAGCAGACGGGGGTCTCCGACCACCGGGGAGCTGTTTTTT.